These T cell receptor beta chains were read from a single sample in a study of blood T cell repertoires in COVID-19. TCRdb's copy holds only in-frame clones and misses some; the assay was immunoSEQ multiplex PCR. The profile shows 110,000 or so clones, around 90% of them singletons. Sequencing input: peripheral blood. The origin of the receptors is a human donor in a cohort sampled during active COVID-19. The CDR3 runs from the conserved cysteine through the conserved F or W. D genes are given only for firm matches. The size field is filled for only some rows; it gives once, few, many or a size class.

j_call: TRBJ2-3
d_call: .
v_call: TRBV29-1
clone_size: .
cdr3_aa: CSVDKGDTQYF
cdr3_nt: TGCAGCGTAGACAAGGGAGACACGCAGTATTTT

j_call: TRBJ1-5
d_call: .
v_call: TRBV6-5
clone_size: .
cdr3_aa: CASKGDSNQPQHF
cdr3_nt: TGTGCCAGCAAAGGGGATAGCAATCAGCCCCAGCATTTT

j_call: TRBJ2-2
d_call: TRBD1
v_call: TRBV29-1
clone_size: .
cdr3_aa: CSVTPGPRGTNTGELFF
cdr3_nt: TGCAGCGTGACACCGGGGCCCAGGGGGACAAACACCGGGGAGCTGTTTTTT

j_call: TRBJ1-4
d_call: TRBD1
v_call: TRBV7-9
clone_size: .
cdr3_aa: CASSLTGGDNEKLFF
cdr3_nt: TGTGCCAGCAGCTTAACAGGGGGTGATAATGAAAAACTGTTTTTT

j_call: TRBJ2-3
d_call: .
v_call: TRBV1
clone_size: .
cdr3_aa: CTSSQNSRRRRDTQYF
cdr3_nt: TGCACCAGCAGCCAGAATAGCCGGAGGCGGCGAGATACGCAGTATTTT

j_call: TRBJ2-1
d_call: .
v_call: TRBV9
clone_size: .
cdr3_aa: CASSPAPTYNEQFF
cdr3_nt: TGTGCCAGCAGCCCCGCCCCTACCTACAATGAGCAGTTCTTC

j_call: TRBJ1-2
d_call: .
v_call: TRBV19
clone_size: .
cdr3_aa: CASSMASNGYTF
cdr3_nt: TGTGCCAGTAGTATGGCAAGTAATGGCTACACCTTC

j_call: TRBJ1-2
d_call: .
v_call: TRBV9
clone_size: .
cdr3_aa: CASSGGLYGYTF
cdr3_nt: TGTGCCAGCAGCGGGGGACTCTATGGCTACACCTTC

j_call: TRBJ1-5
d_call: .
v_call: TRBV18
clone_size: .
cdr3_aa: CASSPASSNQPQHF
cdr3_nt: TGTGCCAGCTCACCGGCCAGTAGCAATCAGCCCCAGCATTTT

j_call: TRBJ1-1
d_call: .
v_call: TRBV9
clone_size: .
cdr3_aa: CASSPREGVSTEAFF
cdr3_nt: TGTGCCAGCAGCCCACGAGAAGGGGTGAGCACTGAAGCTTTCTTT

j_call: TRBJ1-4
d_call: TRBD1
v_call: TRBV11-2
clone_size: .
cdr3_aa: CASSPPGQFNEKLFF
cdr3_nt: TGTGCCAGCAGCCCACCGGGACAGTTTAATGAAAAACTGTTTTTT

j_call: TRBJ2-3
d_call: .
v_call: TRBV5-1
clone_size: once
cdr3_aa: CASSGQGQADTQYF
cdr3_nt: TGCGCCAGCAGCGGGCAGGGGCAGGCAGATACGCAGTATTTT

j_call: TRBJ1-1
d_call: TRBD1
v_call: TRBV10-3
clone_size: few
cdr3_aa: CAISEGYLGQGNTEAFF
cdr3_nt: TGTGCCATCAGTGAGGGCTACCTCGGACAGGGGAACACTGAAGCTTTCTTT

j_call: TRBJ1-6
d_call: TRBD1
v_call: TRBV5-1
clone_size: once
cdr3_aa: CASSQDRASYNSPLHF
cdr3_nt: TGCGCCAGCAGCCAGGACAGGGCGTCCTATAATTCACCCCTCCACTTT

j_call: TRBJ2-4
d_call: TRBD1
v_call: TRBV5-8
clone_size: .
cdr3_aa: CASSWEQGNGKNIQYF
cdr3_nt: TGTGCCAGCAGCTGGGAACAGGGGAACGGCAAAAACATTCAGTACTTC

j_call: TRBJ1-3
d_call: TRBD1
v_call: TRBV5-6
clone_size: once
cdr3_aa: CASSSPGTGNSGNTIYF
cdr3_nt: TGTGCCAGCAGCAGTCCCGGGACAGGGAACTCTGGAAACACCATATATTTT

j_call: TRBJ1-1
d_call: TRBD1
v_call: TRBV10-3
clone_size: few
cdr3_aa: CATHSGGTEAFF
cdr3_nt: TGTGCCACCCATTCAGGGGGGACTGAAGCTTTCTTT

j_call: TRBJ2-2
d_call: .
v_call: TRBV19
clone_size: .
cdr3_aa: CASKGRVVGELFF
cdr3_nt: TGTGCCAGTAAAGGCAGGGTGGTCGGGGAGCTGTTTTTT

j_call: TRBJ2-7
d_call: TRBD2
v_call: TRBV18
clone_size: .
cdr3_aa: CASSLGLGGGSRDEQYF
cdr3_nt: TGTGCCAGCTCACTGGGACTCGGGGGGGGGAGTAGAGACGAGCAGTACTTC

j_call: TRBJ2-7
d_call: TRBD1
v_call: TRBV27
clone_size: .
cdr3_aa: CASSLTGGPFYEQYF
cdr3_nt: TGTGCCAGCAGTTTAACAGGGGGCCCTTTTTACGAGCAGTACTTC

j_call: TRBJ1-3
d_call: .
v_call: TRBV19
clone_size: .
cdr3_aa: CASSLSDRTGNTIYF
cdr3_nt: TGTGCCAGTAGTCTTTCCGACAGGACTGGAAACACCATATATTTT

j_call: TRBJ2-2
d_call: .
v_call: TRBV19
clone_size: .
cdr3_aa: CASSMAGAGGELFF
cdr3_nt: TGTGCCAGTAGTATGGCAGGGGCGGGCGGGGAGCTGTTTTTT

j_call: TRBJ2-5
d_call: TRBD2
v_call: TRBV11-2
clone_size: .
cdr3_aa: CASSRGSQETQYF
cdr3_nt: TGTGCCAGCAGCCGCGGGAGCCAAGAGACCCAGTACTTC

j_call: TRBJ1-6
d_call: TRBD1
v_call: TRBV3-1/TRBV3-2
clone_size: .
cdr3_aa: CASSKGGTGEGKSPLHF
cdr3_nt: TGTGCCAGCAGCAAAGGGGGGACAGGGGAGGGAAAGTCACCCCTCCACTTT

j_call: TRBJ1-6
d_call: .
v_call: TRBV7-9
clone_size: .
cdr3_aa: CASSPFRDSSSPLHF
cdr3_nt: TGTGCCAGCAGCCCTTTTCGGGATTCGAGTTCACCCCTCCACTTT

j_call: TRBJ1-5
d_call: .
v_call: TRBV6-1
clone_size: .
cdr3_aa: CASSDPWVGGQPQHF
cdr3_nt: TGTGCCAGCAGTGATCCCTGGGTAGGGGGTCAGCCCCAGCATTTT

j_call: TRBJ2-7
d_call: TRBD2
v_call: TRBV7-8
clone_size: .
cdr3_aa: CASSLGTSGRRQQYF
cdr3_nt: TGTGCCAGCAGCTTAGGGACTAGCGGGAGGAGGCAGCAGTACTTC

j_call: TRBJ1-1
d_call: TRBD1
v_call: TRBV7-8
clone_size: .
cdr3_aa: CASSLRGYRGTGNTMSNTEAFF
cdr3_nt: TGTGCCAGCAGCTTAAGAGGTTATCGTGGGACAGGGAATACCATGTCGAACACTGAAGCTTTCTTT

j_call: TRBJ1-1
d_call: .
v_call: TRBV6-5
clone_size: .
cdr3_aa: CASSTGFPEAFF
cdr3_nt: TGTGCCAGCAGTACAGGGTTTCCTGAAGCTTTCTTT

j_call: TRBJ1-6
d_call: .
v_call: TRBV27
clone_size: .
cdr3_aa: CASSFWQNNSPLHF
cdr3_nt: TGTGCCAGCAGTTTTTGGCAAAATAATTCACCCCTCCACTTT